This TCR beta chain appears in the sequencing data of a study of identical twins. General study findings and limits: Out-of-frame beta sequences exhibited a weaker degree of excess twin sharing. Abundant cord blood beta clonotypes carried fewer insertions; memory repertoires showed none.

About this clonotype: Its antigen remains unknown.

V lost 0 bases, J lost 4 bases, and 15 bases lay in between. This CDR3 spans 16 amino acids. Germline assignment: CDR1 MNHEY and CDR2 SMNVEV (reference sequence). MiXCR, run by TCRdb on the 5' RACE reads, gives a single entry per CDR3 protein. Of roughly 540,000 distinct CDR3 sequences listed, less than 25% were seen once; the top ten hold 0.91%. A further study also used this sample, focusing on T cells expressing NK-cell markers. That source reports: Seven donors tested HCMV-seropositive and one tested seronegative among the eight sequenced.

The chain has TRBV27 and TRBJ2-5; weak D call: TRBD2 (6 bases). Sequencing was done on a sample of CD4+ T cells sorted from blood. The receptor was isolated from a woman aged 18 to 35 in good health. This CDR3 reads CASSLSQGGPRETQYF. CDR3 nucleotide sequence: TGTGCCAGCAGTTTATCGCAGGGAGGTCCTCGAGAGACCCAGTACTTC.